Below, 14 T cell receptor beta chains from the same sample are listed, as sequenced in a study of blood T cell repertoires in COVID-19. Clones were sequenced by immunoSEQ multiplex PCR, and TCRdb holds only the in-frame ones, with some missing. The table lists 410,000 or so clones, 89% of them singletons. Sequencing used peripheral blood. The source of these receptors is a woman in her 40s with COVID-19, enrolled during active disease.

This clone was recorded only once. The rearrangement links TRBV4-3 to TRBJ2-1; TRBD2 aligns across 7 bases. CDR1 and CDR2 from the germline V gene are LGHNA and YSLEER. With 0 bases clipped from V and 6 bases from J, the junction kept 11 bases outside the gene matches. The CDR3 runs 17 residues. CDR3 amino acids: CASSQDLRWAGVNEQFF. The CDR3 nucleotides read TGCGCCAGCAGCCAAGATCTAAGGTGGGCGGGAGTCAATGAGCAGTTCTTC.

V gene TRBV5-1 combines with J gene TRBJ1-3; tentative D call: TRBD1 (5 bases). V gave up 6 bases and J gave up 0 bases, with 13 bases separating them. CDR3 length: 15 residues. Germline lookup yields CDR1 SGHRS and CDR2 YFSETQ. CDR3 sequence: CASTSVGGSGNTIYF. In DNA form, the CDR3 reads TGCGCCAGCACCAGCGTGGGGGGCTCTGGAAACACCATATATTTT.

The chain joins TRBV10-1 to TRBJ1-3; D is undetermined. The CDR3 has 16 residues. Deletions cut 3 bases from V and 0 bases from J, with 12 bases between. Germline CDR1 is WNHNN and CDR2 is SYGVQD (reference sequence). CDR3 nucleotides: TGCGCCAGCAGTGATCAACGGAGACTCTCTGGAAACACCATATATTTT. Translating it yields CASSDQRRLSGNTIYF.

V gene TRBV28 combines with J gene TRBJ2-5; 11 bases match TRBD2. This CDR3 is built from 14 residues. The J segment lost 5 bases and the V segment lost 4 bases, leaving 3 bases of the junction unmatched. From germline, CDR1 is MDHEN and CDR2 SYDVKM. The CDR3 nucleotides read TGTGCCAGCAGTTCTAGCGGGAGGTTGGAGACCCAGTACTTC. It codes for CASSSSGRLETQYF.

The CDR3 is CASSLWAGQGAVGYTF. CDR3 DNA: TGTGCCAGCAGTTTATGGGCGGGACAGGGGGCGGTCGGCTACACCTTC. The V call is TRBV27, the J call TRBJ1-2; 12 nucleotides align to TRBD1. The junction had 8 bases not matched to a gene; V was cut back by 1 base and J by 8 bases. Germline values: CDR1 MNHEY, CDR2 SMNVEV (reference sequence). CDR3 length equals 16 residues.

The chain is built from TRBV18 and TRBJ1-1, with D maybe TRBD1 (6 bases). The CDR3 consists of 15 residues. Looked up from germline, CDR1 is KGHSH and CDR2 is LQKENI. Deletions cut 4 bases from V and 4 bases from J, with 16 bases between. CDR3 coding DNA: TGTGCCAGCTCACAAGGGGCAGGGGAAGGCACTGAAGCTTTCTTT. The encoded protein is CASSQGAGEGTEAFF.

The genes are TRBV5-1 and TRBJ2-3; TRBD2 agrees at 7 bases. CDR1 is SGHRS, CDR2 YFSETQ, per germline. CDR3 length: 12 residues. With 7 bases clipped from V and 6 bases from J, the junction kept 5 bases outside the gene matches. The chain's CDR3 is CASGDYGDTQYF. For the CDR3, the DNA is TGCGCCAGCGGGGACTATGGGGATACGCAGTATTTT.

The chain employs TRBV4-2 and TRBJ1-2, with D possibly matching TRBD1 (5 bases). The CDR3 length is 16 residues. Germline V gene sequence: CDR1 LGHNA, CDR2 YNFKEQ. Trimming cost V 6 bases and J 5 bases, with 22 bases left between them. CDR3 protein: CASSRGDGTGGYGYTF. Here the CDR3 DNA reads TGTGCCAGCAGTCGCGGGGATGGAACCGGGGGGTATGGCTACACCTTC.

The chain employs TRBV11-2 and TRBJ2-7; D is possibly TRBD1 (6 bases). CDR3 length: 16 residues. The germline V and J ends were trimmed by 0 bases and 0 bases, with 12 bases remaining between them. Germline loops: CDR1 SGHAT, CDR2 FQNNGV. CDR3 loop: CASSLDHRDTSYEQYF. DNA for the CDR3: TGTGCCAGCAGCTTAGATCACCGGGACACCTCCTACGAGCAGTACTTC.

The chain is built from TRBV6-5 and TRBJ1-6; D gene uncertain. Germline values: CDR1 MNHEY, CDR2 SVGAGI. Trimming left V 8 bases short and J 6 bases short, with 11 bases between. The CDR3 runs 13 residues. CDR3 nucleotides: TGTGCCAGCCTGGTTAGCCCTAATTCACCCCTCCACTTT. Its protein product is CASLVSPNSPLHF.

The chain links TRBV19 to TRBJ2-3, with D maybe TRBD1 (6 bases). The CDR3 contains 15 residues. The V end lost 7 bases, the J end lost 1 base, and 15 bases lay between the germline ends. CDR1 and CDR2 (germline): LNHDA, SQIVND (reference sequence). The chain's CDR3 is CASTADGQRTDTQYF. As DNA, the CDR3 is TGTGCCAGTACCGCCGATGGACAGCGCACAGATACGCAGTATTTT.

The chain recombines TRBV3-1 (or the pseudogene TRBV3-2) with TRBJ1-3; 7 bases fit TRBD1. This CDR3 has 17 amino acids. From germline, CDR1 is LGHDT and CDR2 YNNKEL (reference sequence). The junction had 8 bases not matched to a gene; V was cut back by 0 bases and J by 3 bases. The CDR3 loop is CASSQDGGQLLGNTIYF. The CDR3 coding sequence is TGTGCCAGCAGCCAAGATGGGGGACAGCTCCTTGGAAACACCATATATTTT.

The rearrangement joins TRBV27 to TRBJ1-1; a possible D gene is TRBD1 (6 bases). Trimming pared 10 bases from V and 4 bases from J, leaving 16 bases between. Germline CDR1 MNHEY, CDR2 SMNVEV (reference sequence). The CDR3 consists of 13 residues. The CDR3 loop is CATKENRVTEAFF. In DNA, the CDR3 is TGTGCCACCAAAGAGAACAGGGTCACTGAAGCTTTCTTT.

This chain joins TRBV7-8 and TRBJ1-5, with 9 bases identical to TRBD1. The CDR3 has 17 amino acids. Germline V gives CDR1 SGHVS, CDR2 FQNEAQ. With 5 bases clipped from V and 5 bases from J, the junction kept 13 bases outside the gene matches. DNA for the CDR3: TGTGCCAGCAGCGATGCGAGAGACAGGGGGATCGATCAGCCCCAGCATTTT. Amino acid sequence: CASSDARDRGIDQPQHF.